This T cell receptor (beta chain) was sequenced in a study of T-cell reconstitution after alpha-beta-depleted transplantation in children. Points from the study as a whole: It was newly produced T cells that mostly accounted for T-cell counts and diversity one year after transplant. As was reported, about two months after transplant, alpha-beta T cells came from several hundred expanded graft clones. TCRbeta diversity was high at day 60 in some patients (a result of surviving recipient T cells and thymic progenitors).

Using unique molecular identifiers, the investigators prepared the TCRbeta library. TCRdb reprocessed the PCR reads via MiXCR and lists one record per CDR3 protein. This table has some 350,000 distinct CDR3 sequences, roughly 16% appearing once. The germline V gene has CDR1 SGHVS and CDR2 FQNEAQ. This CDR3 contains 14 residues. V lost 0 bases and J lost 0, with 5 bases in between. This clonotype was observed a few times. What it binds is not known. The TCR comes from a male patient between 2 and 15 years old who had a stem cell transplant for acute lymphoblastic leukemia, so the T cells may come from the graft donor. The chain joins TRBV7-8 to TRBJ1-1; no clear D. This specimen was PBMCs, mostly from graft donor cells, taken 360 days after TCRalphabeta/CD19-depleted stem cell transplant. The CDR3 coding sequence is TGTGCCAGCAGCTTAGCCACGGTGAACACTGAAGCTTTCTTT. As protein: CASSLATVNTEAFF. The whole variable domain, remainder taken from reference TRBV7-8 and TRBJ1-1, is GAGVSQSPRYKVAKRGQDVALRCDPISGHVSLFWYQQALGQGPEFLTYFQNEAQLDKSGLPSDRFFAERPEGSVSTLKIQRTQQEDSAVYLCASSLATVNTEAFFGQGTRLTVV.